This passage covers 10 T cell receptor beta chains from one sample sequenced in a study of PD-1 blockade in classical Hodgkin lymphoma (dated by TCRdb to 2018 to 2020). Libraries were made using the immunoSEQ multiplex PCR assay. This immuneACCESS table, as held by TCRdb, lists in-frame sequences with V and J called but not all clones. Of the missing ones, under half trace to an unresolved V gene in checked studies; the others have no known cause. This sample lists fewer than 45,000 clones; around 86% were detected once. The top ten constitute 5.5% of the sample. The sample's time point, from its label and the paper: cycle 2 day 1 (C2D1) of nivolumab. Relapse after autologous stem cell transplantation had occurred in all trial patients, and cohorts A, B and C were distinguished by prior brentuximab vedotin exposure. The sample was peripheral blood mononuclear cells (PBMCs), taken before the second cycle of nivolumab. Receptors were obtained from a human donor with classical Hodgkin lymphoma.

The count of this clone is one. This sequence joins TRBV5-1 and TRBJ2-5; TRBD1 agrees at 11 bases. The CDR3 is 16 amino acids. Germline lookup yields CDR1 SGHRS and CDR2 YFSETQ. V was clipped by 3 bases and J by 5 bases; unmatched bases: 9. The CDR3 DNA is TGCGCCAGCAGCTCCACGGGACAGGGGGTCGGGGAGACCCAGTACTTC. As protein: CASSSTGQGVGETQYF.

The CDR3 DNA reads as TGTGCCAGCAGCTTGGCTGGGGAGCTTGTGGGCACAGATACGCAGTATTTT. Amino acids: CASSLAGELVGTDTQYF. The chain is built from TRBV5-4 and TRBJ2-3; TRBD2 is a possible D gene (5 bases). The CDR3 contains 17 residues. Germline V gene data show CDR1 as SGHNT and CDR2 as YYREEE (reference sequence). V shed 0 bases and J shed 1 base, with 15 bases lying between them.

This chain uses TRBV5-1 with TRBJ2-2; 11 nucleotides match TRBD1. CDR3 size: 15 residues. Germline V CDR1 and CDR2: SGHRS, YFSETQ. Trimming removed 3 bases from V and 2 bases from J; junction bases left unmatched: 0. As DNA, the CDR3 is TGCGCCAGCAGCTGGACAGGGGGCAACACCGGGGAGCTGTTTTTT. Translated, it gives CASSWTGGNTGELFF. The full variable domain, rest sourced from reference TRBV5-1 and TRBJ2-2, is KAGVTQTPRYLIKTRGQQVTLSCSPISGHRSVSWYQQTPGQGLQFLFEYFSETQRNKGNFPGRFSGRQFSNSRSEMNVSTLELGDSALYLCASSWTGGNTGELFFGEGSRLTVL.

This clone was recorded a few times. The chain joins TRBV27 to TRBJ2-2; no definite D call. Trimming pared 10 bases from V and 1 base from J, leaving 10 bases between. From germline, CDR1 is MNHEY and CDR2 SMNVEV (reference sequence). The CDR3 loop spans 13 amino acids. CDR3 residues: CATTGVNTGELFF. The CDR3 DNA follows: TGTGCCACCACGGGTGTGAACACCGGGGAGCTGTTTTTT.

This rearrangement joins TRBV19 to TRBJ2-6; D perhaps matches TRBD1 (6 bases). Germline CDR1 LNHDA, CDR2 SQIVND (reference sequence). CDR3 length equals 17 residues. The V end lost 1 base, the J end lost 2 bases, and 12 bases lay between the germline ends. The CDR3 DNA is TGTGCCAGTAGTATAGCCCAGACAGGTCCTGGGGCCAACGTCCTGACTTTC. This translates into CASSIAQTGPGANVLTF.

The CDR3 region is CASSLWAGAGELFF. Here the CDR3 DNA reads TGTGCCAGCAGTTTATGGGCGGGGGCCGGGGAGCTGTTTTTT. The chain combines TRBV28 with TRBJ2-2; 7 nucleotides agree with TRBD2. CDR3 size: 14 residues. Unmatched junction bases numbered 1, after V lost 0 bases and J lost 6 bases. Germline V CDR1 and CDR2: MDHEN, SYDVKM.

This chain connects TRBV19 to TRBJ2-1; 8 nucleotides agree with TRBD2. The CDR3 runs to 17 residues. Germline V gene sequence: CDR1 LNHDA, CDR2 SQIVND (reference sequence). The V gene end was trimmed by 2 bases and the J gene end by 0 bases; junction bases not matched to a gene: 6. For the CDR3, the DNA is TGTGCCAGTAGTATATTCTCGGGGGGGAGCTCCTACAATGAGCAGTTCTTC. This encodes CASSIFSGGSSYNEQFF.

V usage is TRBV27 and J usage is TRBJ2-1; D is unclear. The CDR3 loop spans 16 amino acids. Trimming shortened V by 0 bases and J by 3 bases, and 12 bases separated the two germline ends. Germline V gives CDR1 MNHEY, CDR2 SMNVEV (reference sequence). CDR3 bases: TGTGCCAGCAGTTTATCGTCGGCTAGTTACTACAATGAGCAGTTCTTC. Translating it yields CASSLSSASYYNEQFF.

This chain connects TRBV6-5 to TRBJ1-1, with D unclear. The CDR3 runs 15 residues. Trimming pared 5 bases from V and 2 bases from J, leaving 15 bases between. Looked up from germline, CDR1 is MNHEY and CDR2 is SVGAGI. The CDR3, as DNA: TGTGCCAGCAGTCGCCAAGCCTCACTCAACACTGAAGCTTTCTTT. It yields the protein CASSRQASLNTEAFF.

J is TRBJ2-7 and V is TRBV28; D gene unclear. Germline V gives CDR1 MDHEN, CDR2 SYDVKM. Trimming removed 5 bases from V and 2 bases from J, with 16 bases in between. The CDR3 totals 15 residues. The CDR3 here is CASSAARRNTYEQYF. The CDR3 DNA sequence: TGTGCCAGCAGTGCGGCTCGCCGCAACACCTACGAGCAGTACTTC.